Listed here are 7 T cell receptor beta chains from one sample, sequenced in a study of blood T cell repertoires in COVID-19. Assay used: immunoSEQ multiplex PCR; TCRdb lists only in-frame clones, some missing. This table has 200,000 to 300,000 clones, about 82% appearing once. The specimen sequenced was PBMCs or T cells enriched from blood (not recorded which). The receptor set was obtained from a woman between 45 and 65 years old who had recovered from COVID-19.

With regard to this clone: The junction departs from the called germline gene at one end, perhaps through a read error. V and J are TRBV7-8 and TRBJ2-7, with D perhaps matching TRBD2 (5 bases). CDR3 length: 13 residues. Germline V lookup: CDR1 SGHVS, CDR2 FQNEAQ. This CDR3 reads CASSPDPTTRKGF. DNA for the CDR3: TGTGCCAGCAGCCCAGATCCGACTACCAGAAAAGGGTTC. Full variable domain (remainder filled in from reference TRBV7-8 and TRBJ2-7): GAGVSQSPRYKVAKRGQDVALRCDPISGHVSLFWYQQALGQGPEFLTYFQNEAQLDKSGLPSDRFFAERPEGSVSTLKIQRTQQEDSAVYLCASSPDPTTRKGFGPGTRLTVT.

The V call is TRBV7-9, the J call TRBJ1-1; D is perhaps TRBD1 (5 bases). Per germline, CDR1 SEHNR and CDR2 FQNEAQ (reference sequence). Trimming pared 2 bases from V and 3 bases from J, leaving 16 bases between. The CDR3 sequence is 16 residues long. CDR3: CASSLIVSRADTEAFF. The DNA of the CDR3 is TGTGCCAGCAGCTTAATCGTTAGCAGGGCGGACACTGAAGCTTTCTTT.

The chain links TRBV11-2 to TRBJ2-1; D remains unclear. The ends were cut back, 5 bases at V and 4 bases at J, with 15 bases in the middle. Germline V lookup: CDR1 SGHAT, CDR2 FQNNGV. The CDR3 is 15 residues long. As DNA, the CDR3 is TGTGCCAGCAGCCGATTAACGGCGGAATACAATGAGCAGTTCTTC. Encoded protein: CASSRLTAEYNEQFF.

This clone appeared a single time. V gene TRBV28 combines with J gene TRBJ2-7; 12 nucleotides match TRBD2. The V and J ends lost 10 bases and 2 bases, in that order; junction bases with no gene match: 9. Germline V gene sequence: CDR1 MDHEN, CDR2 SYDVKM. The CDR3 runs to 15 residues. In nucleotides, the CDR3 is TGTGCCACCGAACTAGCGGGAGGATTTCCCTACGAGCAGTACTTC. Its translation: CATELAGGFPYEQYF.

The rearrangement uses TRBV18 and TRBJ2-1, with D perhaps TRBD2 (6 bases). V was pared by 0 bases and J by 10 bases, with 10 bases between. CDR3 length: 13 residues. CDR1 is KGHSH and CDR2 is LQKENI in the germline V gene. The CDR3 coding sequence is TGTGCCAGCTCACCACCGATGGGAGGCGAGCAGTTCTTC. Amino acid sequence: CASSPPMGGEQFF.

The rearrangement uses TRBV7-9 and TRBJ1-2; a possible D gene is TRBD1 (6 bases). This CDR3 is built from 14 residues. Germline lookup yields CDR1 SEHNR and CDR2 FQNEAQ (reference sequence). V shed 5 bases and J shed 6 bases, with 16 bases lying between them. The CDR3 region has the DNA TGTGCCAGCAGCCAAGGAACAGGGAAAGATGGCTACACCTTC. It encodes CASSQGTGKDGYTF.

This CDR3 is CASSEPGRTDTQYF. CDR3 nucleotide sequence: TGTGCCAGCAGTGAGCCAGGGCGCACAGATACGCAGTATTTT. This sequence joins TRBV25-1 and TRBJ2-3; TRBD1 is a possible D gene (5 bases). The CDR3 loop spans 14 amino acids. V was cut by 3 bases and J by 1 base, with 8 bases left in between. Germline CDR1 reads MGHDK; CDR2 reads SYGVNS.